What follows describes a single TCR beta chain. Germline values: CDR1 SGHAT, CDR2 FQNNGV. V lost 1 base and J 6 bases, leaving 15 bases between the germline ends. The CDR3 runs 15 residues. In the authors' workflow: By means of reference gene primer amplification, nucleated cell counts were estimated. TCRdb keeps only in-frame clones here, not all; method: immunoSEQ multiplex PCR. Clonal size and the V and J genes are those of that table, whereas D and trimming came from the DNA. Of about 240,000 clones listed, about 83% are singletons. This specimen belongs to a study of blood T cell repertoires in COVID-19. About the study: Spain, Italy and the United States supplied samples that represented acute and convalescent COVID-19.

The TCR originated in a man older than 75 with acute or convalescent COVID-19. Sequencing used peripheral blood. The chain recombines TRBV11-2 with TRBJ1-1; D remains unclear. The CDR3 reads CASSLVGPPGAEAFF. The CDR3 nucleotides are TGTGCCAGCAGCTTAGTGGGTCCCCCCGGGGCTGAAGCTTTCTTT.